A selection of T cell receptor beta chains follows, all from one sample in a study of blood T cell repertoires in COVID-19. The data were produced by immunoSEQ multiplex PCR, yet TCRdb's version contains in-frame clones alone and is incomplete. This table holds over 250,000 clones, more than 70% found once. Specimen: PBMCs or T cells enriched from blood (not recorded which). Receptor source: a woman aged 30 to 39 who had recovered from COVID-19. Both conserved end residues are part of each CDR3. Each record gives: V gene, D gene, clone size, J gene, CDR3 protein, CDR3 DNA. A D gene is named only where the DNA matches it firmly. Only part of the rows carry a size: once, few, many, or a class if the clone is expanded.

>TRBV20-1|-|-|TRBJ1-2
CSARGGDGYTF
TGCAGTGCTAGAGGGGGAGATGGCTACACCTTC
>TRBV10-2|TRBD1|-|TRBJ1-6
CASSESGTASPLHF
TGCGCCAGCAGTGAGTCCGGGACAGCTTCACCCCTCCACTTT
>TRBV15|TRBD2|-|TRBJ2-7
CATSREGGYSYEQYF
TGTGCCACCAGCAGAGAGGGGGGGTACTCCTACGAGCAGTACTTC
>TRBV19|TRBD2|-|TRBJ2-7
CASSVGAGSYEQYF
TGTGCCTCTTCGGTGGGAGCGGGGAGCTACGAGCAGTACTTC
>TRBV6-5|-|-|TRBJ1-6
CASSLQGSYNSPLHF
TGTGCCAGCAGCCTACAGGGATCCTATAATTCACCCCTCCACTTT
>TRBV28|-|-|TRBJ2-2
CASRSPSVPGELFF
TGTGCCAGCAGATCCCCTAGCGTACCCGGGGAGCTGTTTTTT
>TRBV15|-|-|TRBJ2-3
CATSLGDTRGTDTQYF
TGTGCCACCAGCCTTGGGGACACCAGGGGCACAGATACGCAGTATTTT
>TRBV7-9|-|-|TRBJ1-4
CASSRGRELGEKLFF
TGTGCCAGCAGCCGGGGAAGGGAACTTGGTGAAAAACTGTTTTTT
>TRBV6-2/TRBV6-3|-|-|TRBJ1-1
CASSYTQGNTEAFF
TGTGCCAGCAGTTACACACAGGGGAACACTGAAGCTTTCTTT
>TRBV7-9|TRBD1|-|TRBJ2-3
CASSPPDRVTDTQYF
TGTGCCAGCAGCCCGCCGGACAGGGTCACAGATACGCAGTATTTT
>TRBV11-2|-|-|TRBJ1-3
CASSIGTSGNTIYF
TGTGCCAGCAGCATCGGTACCTCTGGAAACACCATATATTTT
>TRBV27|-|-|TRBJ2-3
CASSEDLKDTQYF
TGTGCCAGCAGTGAGGACTTGAAAGATACGCAGTATTTT
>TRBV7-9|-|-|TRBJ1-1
CASSRWVGGNTEAFF
TGTGCCAGCAGCCGTTGGGTCGGGGGTAACACTGAAGCTTTCTTT
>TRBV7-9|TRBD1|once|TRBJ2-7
CASSLKPGTGAEQYF
TGTGCCAGCAGCTTAAAGCCCGGGACAGGTGCCGAGCAGTACTTC
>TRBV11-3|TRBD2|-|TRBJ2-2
CASSRGGTGTGELFF
TGTGCCAGCAGCCGGGGGGGGACGGGCACCGGGGAGCTGTTTTTT
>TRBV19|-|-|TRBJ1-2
CASSTQGLYGYTF
TGTGCCAGTAGCACGCAGGGTTTATATGGCTACACCTTC
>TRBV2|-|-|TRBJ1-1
CASSELGLSTEAFF
TGTGCCAGCAGTGAGTTGGGCCTGAGTACTGAAGCTTTCTTT
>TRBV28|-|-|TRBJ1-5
CASSSGNQPQHF
TGTGCCAGCAGTTCAGGTAATCAGCCCCAGCATTTT
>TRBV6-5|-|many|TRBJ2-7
CASNPLGGRDYEQYF
TGTGCCAGCAATCCCCTGGGCGGTCGGGACTACGAGCAGTACTTC
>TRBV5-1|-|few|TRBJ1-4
CASSREVGEKLFF
TGCGCCAGCAGCAGAGAGGTTGGTGAAAAACTGTTTTTT
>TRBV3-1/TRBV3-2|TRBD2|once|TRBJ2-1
CASSPSVGARGSVNEQFF
TGTGCCAGCAGCCCGTCCGTAGGGGCGCGGGGGTCAGTCAATGAGCAGTTCTTC
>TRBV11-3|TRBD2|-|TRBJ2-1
CASSSRTSGVYNEQFF
TGTGCCAGCAGCTCACGAACTAGCGGGGTTTACAATGAGCAGTTCTTC
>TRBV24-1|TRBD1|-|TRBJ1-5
CATSDSTGTGQPQHF
TGTGCCACCAGTGATTCTACAGGGACAGGACAGCCCCAGCATTTT
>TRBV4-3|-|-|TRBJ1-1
CASSQDTATEAFF
TGCGCCAGCAGCCAAGATACAGCCACTGAAGCTTTCTTT
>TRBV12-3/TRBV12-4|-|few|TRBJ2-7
CASSLSNSYEQYF
TGTGCCAGCAGTTTAAGCAATTCCTACGAGCAGTACTTC
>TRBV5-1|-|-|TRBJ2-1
CASSWEGGYNEQFF
TGCGCCAGCAGCTGGGAGGGGGGATACAATGAGCAGTTCTTC
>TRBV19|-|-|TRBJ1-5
CASRVAGAGPQHF
TGTGCCAGTAGGGTTGCCGGTGCGGGGCCCCAGCATTTT
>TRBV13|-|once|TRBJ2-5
CASSLLGIQETQYF
TGTGCCAGCAGCTTACTAGGCATCCAAGAGACCCAGTACTTC
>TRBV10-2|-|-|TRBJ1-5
CASRKGRGEGQPQHF
TGCGCCAGTAGAAAGGGGCGGGGCGAGGGTCAGCCCCAGCATTTT
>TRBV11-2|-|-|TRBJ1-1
CASKPGGGTEAFF
TGTGCCAGCAAGCCGGGGGGTGGCACTGAAGCTTTCTTT
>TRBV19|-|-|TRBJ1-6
CASSSGQANSPLHF
TGTGCCAGTAGTTCAGGACAAGCTAATTCACCCCTCCACTTT
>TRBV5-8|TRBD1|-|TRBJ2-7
CASSVDRVKQYF
TGTGCCAGCAGCGTTGACAGGGTGAAGCAGTACTTC
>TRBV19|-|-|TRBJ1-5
CASTGRQRDSNQPQHF
TGTGCCAGTACCGGGAGACAGAGGGATAGCAATCAGCCCCAGCATTTT
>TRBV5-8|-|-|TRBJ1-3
CASSLDRSGNTIYF
TGTGCCAGCAGCTTGGACAGGTCTGGAAACACCATATATTTT
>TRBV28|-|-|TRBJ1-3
CASSLIEVAGNTIYF
TGTGCCAGCAGTTTAATTGAAGTAGCTGGAAACACCATATATTTT
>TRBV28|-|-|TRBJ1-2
CASSPQKQTYGYTF
TGTGCCAGCAGTCCCCAGAAACAGACCTATGGCTACACCTTC
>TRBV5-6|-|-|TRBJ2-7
CASSGDKGYGEQYF
TGTGCCAGCAGCGGCGATAAGGGGTACGGCGAGCAGTACTTC
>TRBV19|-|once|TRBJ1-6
CARGGGSSYNSPLHF
TGTGCCAGAGGGGGAGGGAGCTCCTATAATTCACCCCTCCACTTT
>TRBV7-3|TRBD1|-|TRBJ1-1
CASSIDRGTEAFF
TGTGCCAGCAGCATAGACAGGGGCACTGAAGCTTTCTTT
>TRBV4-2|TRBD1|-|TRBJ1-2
CASSQDVGQGWGYTF
TGTGCCAGCAGCCAGGATGTAGGACAGGGTTGGGGCTACACCTTC
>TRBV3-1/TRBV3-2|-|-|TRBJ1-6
CASSHPPGSSYNSPLHF
TGTGCCAGCAGCCACCCACCCGGTAGCTCCTATAATTCACCCCTCCACTTT
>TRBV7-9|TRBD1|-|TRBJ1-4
CASSPRRTGMGEKLFF
TGTGCCAGCAGCCCTCGGCGGACAGGGATGGGTGAAAAACTGTTTTTT
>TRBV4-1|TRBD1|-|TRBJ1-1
CASSQDWDRGGTEAFF
TGCGCCAGCAGCCAAGATTGGGACAGGGGAGGGACTGAAGCTTTCTTT
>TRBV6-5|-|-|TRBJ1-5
CASTNLWLSNQPQHF
TGTGCCAGCACCAACCTCTGGCTTAGCAATCAGCCCCAGCATTTT
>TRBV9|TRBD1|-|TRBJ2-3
CASSVDVTGGFTDTQYF
TGTGCCAGCAGCGTAGACGTGACAGGGGGATTCACAGATACGCAGTATTTT
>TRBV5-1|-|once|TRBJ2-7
CASSQMGAHEQYF
TGCGCCAGCAGTCAGATGGGGGCACACGAGCAGTACTTC
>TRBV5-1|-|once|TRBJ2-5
CASSLLDSGQETQYF
TGCGCCAGCAGCTTACTGGACAGCGGACAAGAGACCCAGTACTTC
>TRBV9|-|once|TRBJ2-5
CASSVVAGAAETQYF
TGTGCCAGCAGCGTCGTCGCGGGTGCGGCGGAGACCCAGTACTTC
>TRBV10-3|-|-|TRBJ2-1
CATKRGGLNEQFF
TGTGCCACAAAAAGGGGGGGCCTCAATGAGCAGTTCTTC
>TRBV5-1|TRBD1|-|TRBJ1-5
CASRPGTGGNQPQHF
TGCGCCAGCCGACCAGGGACAGGGGGCAATCAGCCCCAGCATTTT
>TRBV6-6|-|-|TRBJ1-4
CASSYSMGRINEKLFF
TGTGCCAGCAGTTACTCTATGGGGCGGATTAATGAAAAACTGTTTTTT
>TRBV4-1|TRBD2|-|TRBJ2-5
CASSQDGLAGARVGKETQYF
TGCGCCAGCAGCCAAGATGGGCTAGCGGGGGCCCGGGTTGGTAAAGAGACCCAGTACTTC
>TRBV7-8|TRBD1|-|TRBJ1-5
CASSLFQGDSNQPQHF
TGTGCCAGCAGCTTATTTCAGGGGGATAGCAATCAGCCCCAGCATTTT
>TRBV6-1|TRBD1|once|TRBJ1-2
CASSETTGPLGYTF
TGTGCCAGCAGTGAAACGACAGGGCCCCTTGGCTACACCTTC
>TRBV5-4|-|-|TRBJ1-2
CASQSRGVNYGYTF
TGTGCCAGCCAATCCCGGGGGGTTAACTATGGCTACACCTTC
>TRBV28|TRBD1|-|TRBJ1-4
CASSFPSGTGTEKLFF
TGTGCCAGCAGTTTTCCTAGCGGGACAGGTACTGAAAAACTGTTTTTT
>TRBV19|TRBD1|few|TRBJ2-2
CASGTGGSTGELFF
TGTGCCAGTGGGACAGGGGGTTCTACCGGGGAGCTGTTTTTT
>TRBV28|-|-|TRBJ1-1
CASSRPRGMNTEAFF
TGTGCCAGCAGCCGTCCAAGGGGGATGAACACTGAAGCTTTCTTT
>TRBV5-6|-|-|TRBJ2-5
CASSLTPEETQYF
TGTGCCAGCAGCTTGACACCAGAAGAGACCCAGTACTTC
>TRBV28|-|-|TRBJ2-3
CASSWGSEGTDTQYF
TGTGCCAGCAGTTGGGGTAGCGAAGGCACAGATACGCAGTATTTT